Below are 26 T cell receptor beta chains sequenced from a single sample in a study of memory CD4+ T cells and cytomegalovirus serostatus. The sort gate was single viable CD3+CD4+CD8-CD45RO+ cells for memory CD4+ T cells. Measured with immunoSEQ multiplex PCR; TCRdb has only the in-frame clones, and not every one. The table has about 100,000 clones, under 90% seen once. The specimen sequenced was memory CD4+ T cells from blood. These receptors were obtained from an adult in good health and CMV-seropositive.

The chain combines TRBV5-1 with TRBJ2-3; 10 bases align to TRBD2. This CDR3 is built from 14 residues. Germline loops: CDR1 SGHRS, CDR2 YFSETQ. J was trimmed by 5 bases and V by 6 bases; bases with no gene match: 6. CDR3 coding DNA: TGCGCCAGCATCCATCTAGCGGGAGAAGATACGCAGTATTTT. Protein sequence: CASIHLAGEDTQYF.

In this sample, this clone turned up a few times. The CDR3 sequence: CASSPGTGNQPQHF. CDR3 nucleotide sequence: TGTGCCAGCAGCCCGGGGACAGGCAATCAGCCCCAGCATTTT. The rearrangement joins TRBV7-9 to TRBJ1-5, with TRBD1 matching 7 bases. Per germline, CDR1 SEHNR and CDR2 FQNEAQ (reference sequence). The CDR3 is made up of 14 amino acids. With 5 bases clipped from V and 2 bases from J, the junction kept 3 bases outside the gene matches.

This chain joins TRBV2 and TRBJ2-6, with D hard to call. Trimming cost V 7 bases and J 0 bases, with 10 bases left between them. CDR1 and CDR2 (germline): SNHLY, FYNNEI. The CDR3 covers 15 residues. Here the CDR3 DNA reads TGTGCCAGCACAGCAAAAGTCTCTGGGGCCAACGTCCTGACTTTC. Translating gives CASTAKVSGANVLTF.

The CDR3 bases are TGTGCCAGCAGCCCCGGGACAGCCTTGAAGCCCCAGCATTTT. Its translation: CASSPGTALKPQHF. The chain is built from TRBV6-1 and TRBJ1-5, with 7 bases fitting TRBD1. With V trimmed by 6 bases and J by 8 bases, 10 bases remained unmatched. The CDR3 is made up of 14 amino acids. Germline V gene lookup returns CDR1 MNHNS and CDR2 SASEGT.

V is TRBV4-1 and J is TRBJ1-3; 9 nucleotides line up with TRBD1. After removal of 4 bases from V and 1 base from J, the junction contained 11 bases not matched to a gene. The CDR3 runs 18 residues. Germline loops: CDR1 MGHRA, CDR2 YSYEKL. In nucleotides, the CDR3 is TGCGCCAGCAGCCCTCGACTTCCGGGACAGGGTTCTGGAAACACCATATATTTT. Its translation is CASSPRLPGQGSGNTIYF.

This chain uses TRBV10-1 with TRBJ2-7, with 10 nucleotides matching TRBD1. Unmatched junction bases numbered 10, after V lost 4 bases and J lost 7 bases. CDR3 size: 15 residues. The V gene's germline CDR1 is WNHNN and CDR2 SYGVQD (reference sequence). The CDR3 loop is CASSVAGTGASEQYF. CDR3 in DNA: TGCGCCAGCAGTGTCGCCGGGACAGGGGCTAGTGAGCAGTACTTC.

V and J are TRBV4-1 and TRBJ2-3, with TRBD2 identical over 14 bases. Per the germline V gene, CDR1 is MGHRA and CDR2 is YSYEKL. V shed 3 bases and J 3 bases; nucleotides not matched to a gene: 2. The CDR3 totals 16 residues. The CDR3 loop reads CASSQGTSGRTDTQYF. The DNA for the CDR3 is TGCGCCAGCAGCCAGGGGACTAGCGGGAGAACAGATACGCAGTATTTT.

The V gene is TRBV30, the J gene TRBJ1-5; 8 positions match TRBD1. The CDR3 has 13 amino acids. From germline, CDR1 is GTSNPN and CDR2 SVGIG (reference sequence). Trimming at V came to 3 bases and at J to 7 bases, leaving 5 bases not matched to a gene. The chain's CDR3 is CAWSPGGYQPQHF. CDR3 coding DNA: TGTGCCTGGAGCCCAGGGGGCTACCAGCCCCAGCATTTT.

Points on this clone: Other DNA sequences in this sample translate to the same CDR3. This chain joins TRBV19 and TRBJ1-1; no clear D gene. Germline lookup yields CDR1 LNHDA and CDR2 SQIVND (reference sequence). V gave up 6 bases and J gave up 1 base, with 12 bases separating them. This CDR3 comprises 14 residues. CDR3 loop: CASSPGGTNTEAFF. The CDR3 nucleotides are TGTGCCAGTAGCCCCGGAGGAACGAACACTGAAGCTTTCTTT.

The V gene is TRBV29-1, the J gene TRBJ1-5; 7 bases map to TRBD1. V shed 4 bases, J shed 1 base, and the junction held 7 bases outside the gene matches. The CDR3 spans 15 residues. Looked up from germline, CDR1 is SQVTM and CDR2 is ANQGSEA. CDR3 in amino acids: CSVAQGSGSNQPQHF. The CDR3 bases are TGCAGCGTTGCACAGGGGAGTGGGAGCAATCAGCCCCAGCATTTT.

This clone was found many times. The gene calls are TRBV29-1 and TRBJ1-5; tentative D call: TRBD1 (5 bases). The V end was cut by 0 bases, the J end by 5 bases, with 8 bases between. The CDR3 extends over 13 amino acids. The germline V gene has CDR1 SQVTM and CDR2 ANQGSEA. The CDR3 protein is CSVEEGRDQPQHF. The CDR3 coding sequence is TGCAGCGTTGAAGAGGGGCGGGATCAGCCCCAGCATTTT.

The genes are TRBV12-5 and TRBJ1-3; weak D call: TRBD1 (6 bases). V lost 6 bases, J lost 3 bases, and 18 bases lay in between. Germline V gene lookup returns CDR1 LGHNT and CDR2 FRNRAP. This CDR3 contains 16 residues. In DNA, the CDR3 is TGTGCTAGTGGCTCCCGAACCGACAGGTATGGAAACACCATATATTTT. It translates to CASGSRTDRYGNTIYF.

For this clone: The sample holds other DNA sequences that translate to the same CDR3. This chain's CDR3 is CASSSDRDQPQHF. DNA for the CDR3: TGTGCCAGCAGCTCGGACAGGGATCAGCCCCAGCATTTT. V and J are TRBV7-3 and TRBJ1-5; 8 bases are a match to TRBD1. The CDR3 contains 13 residues. Germline-derived CDR1 and CDR2 are SGHTA and FQGTGA. Trimming took 4 bases from V and 5 from J; bases not matched to a gene: 1. Supplemented by reference TRBV7-3 and TRBJ1-5, the full variable domain reads GAGVSQTPSNKVTEKGKYVELRCDPISGHTALYWYRQSLGQGPEFLIYFQGTGAADDSGLPNDRFFAVRPEGSVSTLKIQRTERGDSAVYLCASSSDRDQPQHFGDGTRLSIL.

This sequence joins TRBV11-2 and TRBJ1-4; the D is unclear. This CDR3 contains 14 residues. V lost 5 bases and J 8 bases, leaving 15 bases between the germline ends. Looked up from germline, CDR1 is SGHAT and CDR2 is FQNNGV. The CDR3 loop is CASSPRTGGEKLFF. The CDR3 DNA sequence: TGTGCCAGCAGCCCTCGGACGGGTGGCGAAAAACTGTTTTTT.

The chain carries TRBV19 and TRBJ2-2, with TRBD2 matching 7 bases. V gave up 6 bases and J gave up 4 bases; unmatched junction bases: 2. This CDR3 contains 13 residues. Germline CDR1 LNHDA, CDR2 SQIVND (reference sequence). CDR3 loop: CASSPSGTGELFF. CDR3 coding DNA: TGTGCCAGTAGCCCTAGCGGCACCGGGGAGCTGTTTTTT.

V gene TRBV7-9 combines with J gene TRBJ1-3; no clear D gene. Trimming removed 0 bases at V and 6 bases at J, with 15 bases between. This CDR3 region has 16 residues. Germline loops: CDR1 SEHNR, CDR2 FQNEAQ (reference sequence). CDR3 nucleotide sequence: TGTGCCAGCAGCTTAGCGGGAACAGCGGCGGAAAACACCATATATTTT. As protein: CASSLAGTAAENTIYF.

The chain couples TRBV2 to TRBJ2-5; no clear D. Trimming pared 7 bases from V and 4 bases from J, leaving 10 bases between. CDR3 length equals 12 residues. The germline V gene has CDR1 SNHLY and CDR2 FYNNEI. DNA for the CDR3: TGTGCCAGCAAAGGACCGGGAGAGACCCAGTACTTC. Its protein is CASKGPGETQYF.

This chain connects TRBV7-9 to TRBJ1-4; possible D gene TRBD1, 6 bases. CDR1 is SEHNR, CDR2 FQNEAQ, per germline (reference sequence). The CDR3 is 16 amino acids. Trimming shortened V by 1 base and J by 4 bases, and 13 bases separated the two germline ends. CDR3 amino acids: CASSLGSGTSNEKLFF. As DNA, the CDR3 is TGTGCCAGCAGCTTAGGGTCCGGGACAAGTAATGAAAAACTGTTTTTT.

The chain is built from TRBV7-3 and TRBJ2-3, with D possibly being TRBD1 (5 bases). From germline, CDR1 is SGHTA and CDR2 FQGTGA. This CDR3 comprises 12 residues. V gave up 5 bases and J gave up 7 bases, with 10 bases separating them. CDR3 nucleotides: TGTGCCAGCAGCAGAGACAGAAATACGCAGTATTTT. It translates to CASSRDRNTQYF.

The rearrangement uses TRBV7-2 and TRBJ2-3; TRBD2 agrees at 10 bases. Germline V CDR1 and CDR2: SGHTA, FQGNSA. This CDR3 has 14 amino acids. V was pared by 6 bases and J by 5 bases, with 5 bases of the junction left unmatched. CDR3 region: CASRPAGGGDTQYF. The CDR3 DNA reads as TGTGCCAGCAGGCCAGCGGGAGGGGGAGATACGCAGTATTTT.

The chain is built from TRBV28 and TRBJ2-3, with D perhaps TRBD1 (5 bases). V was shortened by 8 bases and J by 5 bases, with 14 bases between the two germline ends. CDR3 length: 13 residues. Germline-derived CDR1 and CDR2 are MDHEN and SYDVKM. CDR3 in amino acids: CASLDTARDTQYF. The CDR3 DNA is TGTGCCAGCTTGGACACGGCGAGAGATACGCAGTATTTT.

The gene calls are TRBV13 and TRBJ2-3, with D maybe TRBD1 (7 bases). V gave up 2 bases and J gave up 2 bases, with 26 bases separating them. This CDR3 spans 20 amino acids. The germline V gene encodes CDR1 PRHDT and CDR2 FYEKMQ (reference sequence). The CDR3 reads CASSLNIRTEGRGITDTQYF. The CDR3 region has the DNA TGTGCCAGCAGCTTAAATATCCGGACGGAGGGCAGGGGGATCACAGATACGCAGTATTTT.

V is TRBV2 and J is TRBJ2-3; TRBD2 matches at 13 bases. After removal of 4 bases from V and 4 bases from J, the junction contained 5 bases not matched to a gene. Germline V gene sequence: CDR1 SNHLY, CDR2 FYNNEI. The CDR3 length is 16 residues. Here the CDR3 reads CASSGGLAGFSDTQYF. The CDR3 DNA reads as TGTGCCAGCAGTGGGGGACTAGCGGGATTCTCAGATACGCAGTATTTT.

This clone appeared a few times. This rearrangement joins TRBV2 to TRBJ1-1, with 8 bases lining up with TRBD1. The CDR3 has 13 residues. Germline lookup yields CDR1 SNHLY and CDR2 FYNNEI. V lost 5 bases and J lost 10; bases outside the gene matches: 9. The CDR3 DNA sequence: TGTGCCAGCAGTATGACAGGGGTTTACAGAGCTTTCTTT. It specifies CASSMTGVYRAFF.

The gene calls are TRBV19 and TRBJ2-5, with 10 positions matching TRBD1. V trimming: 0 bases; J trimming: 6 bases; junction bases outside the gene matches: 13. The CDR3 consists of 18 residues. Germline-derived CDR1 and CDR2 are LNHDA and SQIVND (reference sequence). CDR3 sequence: CASSIDPPTGGISKTQYF. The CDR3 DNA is TGTGCCAGTAGTATAGATCCCCCGACAGGGGGCATCAGTAAGACCCAGTACTTC.

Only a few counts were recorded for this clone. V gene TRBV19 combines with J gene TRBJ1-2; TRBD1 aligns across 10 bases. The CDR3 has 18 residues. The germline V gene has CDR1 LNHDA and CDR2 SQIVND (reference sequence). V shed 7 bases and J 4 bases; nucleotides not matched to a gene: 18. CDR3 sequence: CASTPPAGTGVKSYGYTF. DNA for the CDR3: TGTGCCAGTACCCCCCCTGCCGGGACAGGGGTTAAGAGCTATGGCTACACCTTC.